This passage covers 18 T cell receptor beta chains from one sample sequenced in a study of T-cell memory formation after mild COVID-19. Via MiXCR, TCRdb re-called the 5' RACE reads, giving one row per CDR3 protein. The table records tens of thousands of distinct CDR3 sequences, roughly a tenth of them present only once. Sequencing was done on a sample of PBMCs or a T cell subset sorted from them (not recorded which). The receptors shown here come from an adult woman who had mild COVID-19 (a few samples of this study predate the infection). Cell type and time point are not known.

In this sample, this clonotype turned up a few times. The rearrangement uses TRBV24-1 and TRBJ1-1; TRBD1 might be the D (5 bases). CDR3 length equals 13 residues. CDR1 is KGHDR and CDR2 is SFDVKD in the germline V gene. The germline V and J ends were trimmed by 7 bases and 4 bases, with 12 bases remaining between them. The chain's CDR3 is CATRGQGPTEAFF. CDR3 bases: TGTGCCACCAGAGGGCAGGGACCCACTGAAGCTTTCTTT.

This clonotype showed up just a few times. The V call is TRBV7-2, the J call TRBJ2-1, with D unresolved. The germline V and J ends were trimmed by 0 bases and 0 bases, with 12 bases remaining between them. The CDR3 covers 17 residues. Germline CDR1 and CDR2: SGHTA and FQGNSA. The CDR3 reads CASSLAFRGFSYNEQFF. As DNA, the CDR3 is TGTGCCAGCAGCTTAGCGTTCCGTGGGTTCTCCTACAATGAGCAGTTCTTC. The whole variable domain, remainder taken from reference TRBV7-2 and TRBJ2-1, is GAGVSQSPSNKVTEKGKDVELRCDPISGHTALYWYRQSLGQGLEFLIYFQGNSAPDKSGLPSDRFSAERTGGSVSTLTIQRTQQEDSAVYLCASSLAFRGFSYNEQFFGPGTRLTVL.

This clonotype appeared many times. V and J are TRBV9 and TRBJ2-1; 7 nucleotides agree with TRBD2. Germline V CDR1 and CDR2: SGDLS, YYNGEE. The CDR3 runs 17 residues. Trimming at V came to 0 bases and at J to 4 bases, leaving 10 bases not matched to a gene. As DNA, the CDR3 is TGTGCCAGCAGCGTAGGTCTGGGCGGGAGCAGGTACAATGAGCAGTTCTTC. The encoded protein is CASSVGLGGSRYNEQFF. The full variable domain, with the rest looked up from reference TRBV9 and TRBJ2-1, is DSGVTQTPKHLITATGQRVTLRCSPRSGDLSVYWYQQSLDQGLQFLIQYYNGEERAKGNILERFSAQQFPDLHSELNLSSLELGDSALYFCASSVGLGGSRYNEQFFGPGTRLTVL.

This clonotype has more than one count but fewer than ten. The rearrangement joins TRBV19 to TRBJ2-5, with TRBD2 matching over 7 bases. V was clipped by 7 bases and J by 2 bases; unmatched bases: 7. Germline V lookup: CDR1 LNHDA, CDR2 SQIVND (reference sequence). CDR3 length: 14 residues. CDR3 DNA sequence: TGTGCCAGTAAGGCCCGGGACTATCAAGAGACCCAGTACTTC. Its protein is CASKARDYQETQYF.

This clonotype appeared a few times. V gene TRBV18 combines with J gene TRBJ2-5, with D perhaps matching TRBD2 (6 bases). Germline loops: CDR1 KGHSH, CDR2 LQKENI. The ends were cut back, 1 base at V and 6 bases at J, with 12 bases in the middle. CDR3 length equals 14 residues. The CDR3 sequence is CASSPRRDWQTQYF. CDR3 nucleotides: TGTGCCAGCTCACCACGCAGGGACTGGCAGACCCAGTACTTC. Supplemented by reference TRBV18 and TRBJ2-5, the full variable domain reads NAGVMQNPRHLVRRRGQEARLRCSPMKGHSHVYWYRQLPEEGLKFMVYLQKENIIDESGMPKERFSAEFPKEGPSILRIQQVVRGDSAAYFCASSPRRDWQTQYFGPGTRLLVL.

This clonotype was recorded a few times. The J gene is TRBJ1-5, the V gene TRBV2; maybe TRBD1 (5 bases). Germline V CDR1 and CDR2: SNHLY, FYNNEI. This CDR3 spans 15 amino acids. V lost 2 bases and J 2 bases, leaving 10 bases between the germline ends. The CDR3 nucleotides are TGTGCCAGCAGTGAATGGGGGACGGGCAATCAGCCCCAGCATTTT. This encodes CASSEWGTGNQPQHF.

The genes are TRBV13 and TRBJ2-5; 7 positions agree with TRBD1. V dropped 2 bases and J dropped 2; count of bases not matched to a gene: 8. CDR1 and CDR2 (germline): PRHDT, FYEKMQ (reference sequence). This CDR3 region has 16 residues. CDR3 amino acids: CASSLLPGRGQETQYF. The CDR3 region has the DNA TGTGCCAGCAGCTTACTCCCCGGCAGGGGGCAAGAGACCCAGTACTTC.

This clonotype was counted many times. The chain combines TRBV7-8 with TRBJ2-7; 10 bases line up with TRBD1. The junction had 10 bases not matched to a gene; V was cut back by 5 bases and J by 3 bases. Germline values: CDR1 SGHVS, CDR2 FQNEAQ. This CDR3 is 16 amino acids long. CDR3 protein: CASSAMRWDRGYEQYF. The DNA for the CDR3 is TGTGCCAGCAGCGCCATGAGGTGGGACAGGGGCTACGAGCAGTACTTC.

This clonotype showed up just a few times. The chain couples TRBV21-1 to TRBJ1-4; no DNA check was done on the table's D call, TRBD1. TRBV21-1 is given as a pseudogene. The CDR3 runs to 17 residues. CDR3 sequence (DNA): TGTGCCAGCCAATCCCTTTCACAGGCCCCAACTAATGAAAAACTGTTTTTT. Translating gives CASQSLSQAPTNEKLFF.

The sample holds a few counts of this clonotype. The genes are TRBV30 and TRBJ2-1; D possibly corresponds to TRBD1 (5 bases). CDR1 and CDR2 from the germline V gene are GTSNPN and SVGIG (reference sequence). There are 15 residues in the CDR3. V was clipped by 3 bases and J by 6 bases, with 18 bases between them. CDR3 in amino acids: CAWRLTVGLRNEQFF. In DNA form, the CDR3 reads TGTGCCTGGAGGTTGACTGTGGGGCTGCGCAATGAGCAGTTCTTC.

This clonotype has at least ten counts. The V and J genes are TRBV20-1 and TRBJ2-1; the match to TRBD2 covers 8 bases. The germline gives CDR1 DFQATT, CDR2 SNEGSKA (reference sequence). The V and J ends lost 0 bases and 0 bases, in that order; junction bases with no gene match: 10. The CDR3 contains 18 residues. Here the CDR3 DNA reads TGCAGTGCTAGAGATCTCAGAATAGCGGGATTCTCCTACAATGAGCAGTTCTTC. Amino acid sequence: CSARDLRIAGFSYNEQFF.

This chain joins TRBV20-1 and TRBJ2-1; possibly TRBD2 for D (6 bases). The CDR3 is 14 amino acids. The germline CDR1 and CDR2 sequences are DFQATT and SNEGSKA (reference sequence). V lost 5 bases to trimming and J lost 7 bases, with 18 bases between them. Written as DNA, the CDR3 is TGCAGTGCTTTTGACATGGGACTTACTAATGAGCAGTTCTTC. Its protein is CSAFDMGLTNEQFF.

The rearrangement links TRBV2 to TRBJ2-3, with 7 bases lining up with TRBD1. Germline values: CDR1 SNHLY, CDR2 FYNNEI. Trimming removed 8 bases from V and 0 bases from J; junction bases left unmatched: 5. CDR3 size: 14 residues. DNA for the CDR3: TGTGCCAGCGTAGGGACAGCCAGCACAGATACGCAGTATTTT. Translation: CASVGTASTDTQYF.

This clonotype has at least ten counts. V and J are TRBV12-3 or TRBV12-4 and TRBJ2-5; 7 bases fit TRBD2. The CDR3 contains 13 residues. J gave up 2 bases and V 6 bases, and 3 bases lay outside the gene matches. The CDR3 spells CASRLAIQETQYF. The CDR3 DNA follows: TGTGCCAGCAGACTAGCGATACAAGAGACCCAGTACTTC.

This rearrangement joins TRBV5-1 to TRBJ2-3, with D perhaps matching TRBD2 (5 bases). In germline, CDR1 is SGHRS, CDR2 YFSETQ. Trimming cost V 0 bases and J 5 bases, with 16 bases left between them. This CDR3 has 16 residues. CDR3 nucleotide sequence: TGCGCCAGCAGCTTGGTAGGCGGGCGCGAGGGAGATACGCAGTATTTT. Translation: CASSLVGGREGDTQYF.

This clonotype was seen a few times. This chain uses TRBV7-9 with TRBJ2-5; D is tentatively TRBD1 or TRBD2 (5 bases each). The V end was cut by 2 bases, the J end by 4 bases, with 14 bases between. Germline lookup yields CDR1 SEHNR and CDR2 FQNEAQ (reference sequence). The CDR3 consists of 15 residues. The CDR3 here is CASSLPSGRRETQYF. CDR3 bases: TGTGCCAGCAGCTTACCTTCGGGACGGCGAGAGACCCAGTACTTC.

This rearrangement joins TRBV20-1 to TRBJ2-5; 11 nucleotides line up with TRBD2. CDR1 and CDR2 from the germline V gene are DFQATT and SNEGSKA (reference sequence). J gave up 0 bases and V 3 bases, and 9 bases lay outside the gene matches. The CDR3 is 17 amino acids. The CDR3 loop reads CSARSELAGDYQETQYF. Here the CDR3 DNA reads TGCAGTGCTAGGTCGGAACTAGCGGGGGATTACCAAGAGACCCAGTACTTC.

In this sample, this clonotype turned up many times. The chain uses TRBV7-9 and TRBJ2-1; TRBD1 matches 7 bases. Trimming cost V 5 bases and J 4 bases; bases outside gene matches: 8. The CDR3 sequence is 15 residues long. CDR1 and CDR2 from the germline V gene are SEHNR and FQNEAQ (reference sequence). The CDR3 bases are TGTGCCAGCAGCCCTCGGACAGGCGCTTACAATGAGCAGTTCTTC. It specifies CASSPRTGAYNEQFF. The full variable domain, completed using reference TRBV7-9 and TRBJ2-1, is DTGVSQNPRHKITKRGQNVTFRCDPISEHNRLYWYRQTLGQGPEFLTYFQNEAQLEKSRLLSDRFSAERPKGSFSTLEIQRTEQGDSAMYLCASSPRTGAYNEQFFGPGTRLTVL.